A single sample is the source of the 27 T cell receptor beta chains below, sequenced in a study of blood T cell repertoires in COVID-19. Profiling relied on immunoSEQ multiplex PCR, and the TCRdb table lists in-frame clones only, not all of them. The sample consists of some 97,000 clones, roughly 87% of them appearing once. Sequenced: peripheral blood. The receptors originated from a woman aged 55-70 years with acute or convalescent COVID-19.

The chain employs TRBV29-1 and TRBJ2-1; 10 bases align to TRBD2. This CDR3 has 14 amino acids. Germline trimming cut 4 bases from V and 5 bases from J; bases unmatched to any gene: 5. Germline V lookup: CDR1 SQVTM, CDR2 ANQGSEA. CDR3 sequence (DNA): TGCAGCGTTGGGACTAGCGGAATTGACAATGAGCAGTTCTTC. Translation: CSVGTSGIDNEQFF.

The chain uses TRBV4-2 and TRBJ2-3; D unclear. This CDR3 has 14 residues. Germline-derived CDR1 and CDR2 are LGHNA and YNFKEQ. The V end lost 0 bases, the J end lost 0 bases, and 4 bases lay between the germline ends. The CDR3 region has the DNA TGTGCCAGCAGCCAAGATACTAGCACAGATACGCAGTATTTT. Encoded protein: CASSQDTSTDTQYF.

The chain joins TRBV2 to TRBJ2-2; D is uncertain. The CDR3 sequence is 15 residues long. Per germline, CDR1 SNHLY and CDR2 FYNNEI. Trimming removed 5 bases at V and 0 bases at J, with 10 bases between. CDR3 nucleotides: TGTGCCAGCAGTCCCTTACGGTCGAACACCGGGGAGCTGTTTTTT. Amino acids: CASSPLRSNTGELFF.

V usage is TRBV2 and J usage is TRBJ2-1, with 8 bases fitting TRBD2. This CDR3 is 15 amino acids long. Germline loops: CDR1 SNHLY, CDR2 FYNNEI. With V trimmed by 6 bases and J by 2 bases, 6 bases remained unmatched. The CDR3 DNA follows: TGTGCCAGCAGACCGGGACTAGGGACCTACAATGAGCAGTTCTTC. This translates into CASRPGLGTYNEQFF.

The chain couples TRBV3-1 (or the pseudogene TRBV3-2) to TRBJ2-5; 11 nucleotides align to TRBD2. Germline V lookup: CDR1 LGHDT, CDR2 YNNKEL (reference sequence). The J segment lost 4 bases and the V segment lost 4 bases, leaving 8 bases of the junction unmatched. The CDR3 spans 16 residues. The CDR3 DNA sequence: TGTGCCAGCAGCCCGAATAGCGGGAGGGCCGGAGAGACCCAGTACTTC. Translated: CASSPNSGRAGETQYF.

The gene calls are TRBV5-1 and TRBJ1-1; TRBD1 matches at 8 bases. Trimming took 3 bases from V and 0 from J; bases not matched to a gene: 4. The CDR3 consists of 15 residues. Germline V gives CDR1 SGHRS, CDR2 YFSETQ. The CDR3 DNA follows: TGCGCCAGCAGCTCTGGGACAGGAGTGAACACTGAAGCTTTCTTT. This encodes CASSSGTGVNTEAFF.

This clone was recorded only once. The V call is TRBV9, the J call TRBJ2-1; D is perhaps TRBD1 (5 bases). The CDR3 sequence is 19 residues long. Germline V gene lookup returns CDR1 SGDLS and CDR2 YYNGEE. Trimming stripped 1 base from V and 3 bases from J, with 23 bases between. CDR3 coding DNA: TGTGCCAGCAGCGTACGTCCCGTTTCGCTGGGGCTGAACTACAATGAGCAGTTCTTC. Amino acids: CASSVRPVSLGLNYNEQFF.

The gene calls are TRBV6-5 and TRBJ1-1, with 10 bases that match TRBD1. Looked up from germline, CDR1 is MNHEY and CDR2 is SVGAGI. The junction had 8 bases not matched to a gene; V was cut back by 5 bases and J by 5 bases. The CDR3 covers 15 residues. The CDR3 DNA reads TGTGCCAGCAGTATTGGGGGACAGGGGTGGACTGAAGCTTTCTTT. Protein sequence: CASSIGGQGWTEAFF.

This chain connects TRBV5-1 to TRBJ2-5; 8 positions match TRBD2. This CDR3 is built from 14 residues. Losses at the gene ends were 2 bases for V and 4 bases for J; bases not matched to a gene: 4. The germline V gene encodes CDR1 SGHRS and CDR2 YFSETQ. The CDR3 protein is CASSFRAGVETQYF. The CDR3 nucleotides read TGCGCCAGCAGCTTTAGAGCGGGAGTAGAGACCCAGTACTTC.

The V call is TRBV4-1, the J call TRBJ1-1, with no clear D. Germline assignment: CDR1 MGHRA and CDR2 YSYEKL. Trimming took off 0 bases at V and 3 bases at J, with 17 bases between the two ends. CDR3 length: 17 amino acids. The CDR3: CASSQDQTSSRHTEAFF. CDR3 DNA: TGCGCCAGCAGCCAAGATCAAACTTCTAGCAGGCACACTGAAGCTTTCTTT.

The gene calls are TRBV29-1 and TRBJ2-1; 8 bases line up with TRBD1. Trimming at V came to 3 bases and at J to 5 bases, leaving 12 bases not matched to a gene. The CDR3 totals 16 residues. Germline assignment: CDR1 SQVTM and CDR2 ANQGSEA. CDR3 region: CSVDGTHDRGHNEQFF. CDR3 coding DNA: TGCAGCGTTGACGGTACCCATGACAGGGGCCACAATGAGCAGTTCTTC.

The V call is TRBV2, the J call TRBJ2-1, with 8 bases lining up with TRBD2. The V gene's germline CDR1 is SNHLY and CDR2 FYNNEI. V dropped 6 bases and J dropped 2; count of bases not matched to a gene: 18. CDR3 length: 19 amino acids. The CDR3 spells CASRGQSGGFPTTYNEQFF. DNA for the CDR3: TGTGCCAGCAGAGGTCAGAGCGGGGGTTTCCCCACGACCTACAATGAGCAGTTCTTC.

This clone showed up just a few times. The chain has TRBV6-5 and TRBJ1-2; 9 bases line up with TRBD1. Germline CDR1 reads MNHEY; CDR2 reads SVGAGI. After removal of 6 bases from V and 2 bases from J, the junction contained 4 bases not matched to a gene. CDR3 size: 14 residues. For the CDR3, the DNA is TGTGCCAGCAGAACCGGGACAGGGAACTATGGCTACACCTTC. This codes for CASRTGTGNYGYTF.

This chain joins TRBV27 and TRBJ2-2; 8 nucleotides align to TRBD1. With V trimmed by 4 bases and J by 5 bases, 0 bases remained unmatched. This CDR3 has 13 amino acids. The germline gives CDR1 MNHEY, CDR2 SMNVEV (reference sequence). In DNA form, the CDR3 reads TGTGCCAGCAGTTGGGACAGGACCGGGGAGCTGTTTTTT. Protein: CASSWDRTGELFF.

The chain couples TRBV19 to TRBJ1-2; D might be TRBD1 (5 bases). Trimming shortened V by 5 bases and J by 8 bases, and 21 bases separated the two germline ends. Germline V lookup: CDR1 LNHDA, CDR2 SQIVND (reference sequence). The length of the CDR3 is 15 residues. The DNA for the CDR3 is TGTGCCAGTAGTCCCGGGGGTTTGTCAGGAGGAGGCTACACCTTC. Its protein is CASSPGGLSGGGYTF.

V usage is TRBV28 and J usage is TRBJ2-1, with 9 bases matching TRBD2. Losses at the gene ends were 3 bases for V and 5 bases for J; bases not matched to a gene: 8. This CDR3 has 16 residues. Germline loops: CDR1 MDHEN, CDR2 SYDVKM. The CDR3 loop is CASSLTSGTNHNEQFF. Written as DNA, the CDR3 is TGTGCCAGCAGTTTGACTAGCGGCACTAATCACAATGAGCAGTTCTTC.

This rearrangement joins TRBV5-1 to TRBJ2-2; D remains unclear. CDR1 and CDR2 from the germline V gene are SGHRS and YFSETQ. V lost 0 bases to trimming and J lost 7 bases, with 13 bases between them. CDR3 size: 15 residues. As DNA, the CDR3 is TGCGCCAGCAGCTTGGCCACGGGTTCGCACGGGGAGCTGTTTTTT. Amino acid sequence: CASSLATGSHGELFF.

V gene TRBV28 combines with J gene TRBJ2-2; 9 bases are shared with TRBD2. J gave up 0 bases and V 7 bases, and 6 bases lay outside the gene matches. Germline loops: CDR1 MDHEN, CDR2 SYDVKM. The CDR3 covers 16 residues. CDR3 nucleotide sequence: TGTGCCAGCATCTGGACTAGCGCCTCGAACACCGGGGAGCTGTTTTTT. Residues: CASIWTSASNTGELFF.

This clone was observed once. The genes are TRBV4-1 and TRBJ2-2; a weak D match, TRBD1 (5 bases). This CDR3 comprises 19 residues. V lost 0 bases and J 1 base, leaving 18 bases between the germline ends. Germline CDR1 and CDR2: MGHRA and YSYEKL. CDR3 DNA: TGCGCCAGCAGCCAAGATTTGTTCGTGGGGCCGAAGAACACCGGGGAGCTGTTTTTT. It codes for CASSQDLFVGPKNTGELFF.

This clone was found a few times. The rearrangement links TRBV27 to TRBJ1-6; D ambiguous. Germline V lookup: CDR1 MNHEY, CDR2 SMNVEV (reference sequence). V was shortened by 3 bases and J by 7 bases, with 4 bases between the two germline ends. This CDR3 has 12 residues. CDR3 bases: TGTGCCAGCAGTTTCGCGAATTCACCCCTCCACTTT. Protein: CASSFANSPLHF.

The chain recombines TRBV7-2 with TRBJ2-1; 14 nucleotides agree with TRBD2. V trimming: 5 bases; J trimming: 9 bases; junction bases outside the gene matches: 6. CDR1 is SGHTA, CDR2 FQGNSA, per germline. The CDR3 is made up of 15 amino acids. CDR3 sequence reads: CASSPGLAGAGEQFF. As DNA, the CDR3 is TGTGCCAGCAGCCCGGGACTAGCGGGAGCGGGTGAGCAGTTCTTC. Supplemented by reference TRBV7-2 and TRBJ2-1, the full variable domain reads GAGVSQSPSNKVTEKGKDVELRCDPISGHTALYWYRQSLGQGLEFLIYFQGNSAPDKSGLPSDRFSAERTGGSVSTLTIQRTQQEDSAVYLCASSPGLAGAGEQFFGPGTRLTVL.

The genes are TRBV11-2 and TRBJ1-2; possibly TRBD1 for D (6 bases). The CDR3 is 15 residues long. V gave up 0 bases and J gave up 8 bases, with 16 bases separating them. Germline CDR1 reads SGHAT; CDR2 reads FQNNGV. CDR3: CASSLDPQTGQGYTF. CDR3 bases: TGTGCCAGCAGCTTAGACCCTCAGACAGGTCAAGGCTACACCTTC.

The chain combines TRBV25-1 with TRBJ2-3; D uncertain. This CDR3 has 13 amino acids. V was cut by 6 bases and J by 6 bases, with 13 bases left in between. Per the germline V gene, CDR1 is MGHDK and CDR2 is SYGVNS. The CDR3 sequence is CASSPSGRDTQYF. In DNA, the CDR3 is TGTGCCAGCAGCCCATCGGGTCGGGATACGCAGTATTTT.

V gene TRBV3-1 (or the pseudogene TRBV3-2) combines with J gene TRBJ2-6; D unresolved. The V end was cut by 2 bases, the J end by 0 bases, with 11 bases between. Germline CDR1 LGHDT, CDR2 YNNKEL (reference sequence). There are 17 residues in the CDR3. CDR3: CASSQPTSLSGANVLTF. In nucleotides, the CDR3 is TGTGCCAGCAGCCAACCAACCAGTCTCTCTGGGGCCAACGTCCTGACTTTC.

This clone was detected only once. The rearrangement links TRBV6-6 to TRBJ2-7; 7 nucleotides align to TRBD1. The junction had 13 bases not matched to a gene; V was cut back by 5 bases and J by 0 bases. The germline V gene encodes CDR1 MNHNY and CDR2 SVGAGI (reference sequence). There are 17 residues in the CDR3. DNA of the CDR3: TGTGCCAGCAGTCAAACCCTCGGACAGGTCAACTCCTACGAGCAGTACTTC. Amino acid sequence: CASSQTLGQVNSYEQYF.

J is TRBJ1-4 and V is TRBV9; D uncertain. V was clipped by 3 bases and J by 5 bases, with 14 bases between them. The CDR3 is made up of 15 amino acids. CDR1 is SGDLS, CDR2 YYNGEE, per germline. The chain's CDR3 is CASSAGGLLNEKLFF. The CDR3 DNA follows: TGTGCCAGCAGCGCCGGAGGGCTCCTAAATGAAAAACTGTTTTTT.

This chain links TRBV5-1 with TRBJ1-1; D perhaps matches TRBD1 (6 bases). The germline V gene encodes CDR1 SGHRS and CDR2 YFSETQ. Trimming removed 1 base at V and 6 bases at J, with 13 bases between. CDR3 length: 14 residues. The CDR3 here is CASSLRTAEAEAFF. Here the CDR3 DNA reads TGCGCCAGCAGCTTGAGGACAGCGGAGGCTGAAGCTTTCTTT.